Detailed here is one T cell receptor beta chain. What it recognizes is unknown. The CDR3 is 14 amino acids. Germline CDR1 SGHRS, CDR2 YFSETQ. With 4 bases removed from V and 0 bases from J, the gap between germline ends came to 10 bases. The data were obtained in a study of cytomegalovirus exposure and HLA in healthy donors. Study-level background: Early release data held some 79 million unique TCRs from HLA-typed donors.

The study, taken as a whole, reports: A later analysis found TCR association rates differed by HLA locus, highest for DRB1 and lowest for HLA-C. Further analysis, carried out later, found HLA-associated TCR beta chains more clonally expanded than equally common other chains.

The study ran its PCR with 60 Vbeta and 13 Jbeta primers. The data were produced by immunoSEQ multiplex PCR, yet TCRdb's version contains in-frame clones alone and is incomplete. The listing contains roughly 62,000 clones. The specimen sequenced was PBMCs. The TCR sequence derives from a male donor in good health and CMV-seronegative. The chain employs TRBV5-1 and TRBJ1-2; tentative D call: TRBD1 (5 bases). This CDR3 reads CASSTKDTNYGYTF. CDR3 in DNA: TGCGCCAGCAGCACAAAGGACACTAACTATGGCTACACCTTC.